The 28 T cell receptor beta chains given below trace back to one sample, sequenced in a study of T cell repertoires in cytomegalovirus infection. One entry per CDR3 protein results from TCRdb running MiXCR on the reads. In the table there are over 250,000 distinct CDR3 sequences, roughly 21% of which are singletons. These TCRs are of unknown antigen specificity. The material was cultured PBMCs, obtained from culture after CMV antigen stimulation. These receptors originate from a human donor in good health (CMV status not recorded). Some clones in this sample may be carry-over from other donors' samples.

The chain has TRBV29-1 and TRBJ2-7; 13 positions match TRBD2. CDR3 length: 17 residues. CDR1 SQVTM and CDR2 ANQGSEA come from the germline V gene. V was pared by 0 bases and J by 4 bases, with 9 bases of the junction left unmatched. This chain's CDR3 is CSVEDSGTSGIAYEQYF. CDR3 sequence (DNA): TGCAGCGTTGAAGATTCCGGGACTAGCGGGATCGCTTACGAGCAGTACTTC.

This clonotype was recorded many times. The rearrangement uses TRBV7-2 and TRBJ2-7; possible D gene TRBD1, 5 bases. This CDR3 has 12 residues. V was pared by 7 bases and J by 3 bases, with 10 bases between. Germline values: CDR1 SGHTA, CDR2 FQGNSA. The CDR3 reads CASKQGIYEQYF. The CDR3 DNA reads as TGTGCCAGCAAGCAGGGTATCTACGAGCAGTACTTC.

This clonotype was found many times. CDR3 amino acids: CASSLSWDTEAFF. The DNA for the CDR3 is TGTGCCAGCAGCTTATCATGGGACACTGAAGCTTTCTTT. V is TRBV7-2 and J is TRBJ1-1, with unresolved D. The CDR3 has 13 amino acids. V was clipped by 2 bases and J by 3 bases, with 7 bases between them. CDR1 and CDR2 (germline): SGHTA, FQGNSA.

This clonotype was counted many times. The V and J genes are TRBV7-6 and TRBJ2-7; D remains unclear. Germline lookup yields CDR1 SGHVS and CDR2 FNYEAQ. V gave up 2 bases and J gave up 3 bases, with 8 bases separating them. CDR3 length equals 13 residues. CDR3 in amino acids: CASSLRDDYEQYF. The CDR3 DNA sequence: TGTGCCAGCAGCTTACGAGACGACTACGAGCAGTACTTC.

V and J are TRBV6-5 and TRBJ1-1; 9 bases are a match to TRBD1. V trimming: 6 bases; J trimming: 5 bases; junction bases outside the gene matches: 7. CDR3 size: 14 residues. The germline V gene has CDR1 MNHEY and CDR2 SVGAGI. The CDR3: CASREPGQGTEAFF. Here the CDR3 DNA reads TGTGCCAGCAGGGAACCGGGACAGGGAACTGAAGCTTTCTTT.

The chain recombines TRBV2 with TRBJ2-1, with D unclear. The germline V and J ends were trimmed by 6 bases and 3 bases, with 9 bases remaining between them. CDR3 length: 13 residues. CDR1 is SNHLY and CDR2 is FYNNEI in the germline V gene. The CDR3 DNA reads as TGTGCCAGCAGAGCGAGTAACTACAATGAGCAGTTCTTC. Its translation: CASRASNYNEQFF.

Many counts were recorded for this clonotype. The CDR3 region is CASSALQGNGYTF. CDR3 sequence (DNA): TGTGCCAGCAGCGCTCTTCAGGGTAATGGCTACACCTTC. This sequence joins TRBV7-2 and TRBJ1-2; D is perhaps TRBD1 (5 bases). This CDR3 is 13 amino acids long. V lost 5 bases and J lost 6, with 13 bases in between. The germline V gene has CDR1 SGHTA and CDR2 FQGNSA.

This clonotype was observed a few times. The rearrangement uses TRBV6-2 or TRBV6-3 and TRBJ2-1; D is ambiguous. V was shortened by 2 bases and J by 8 bases, with 19 bases between the two germline ends. This CDR3 is 16 amino acids long. Germline CDR1 reads MNHEY; CDR2 reads SVGEGT. The CDR3 protein is CASSYARPLPRDEQFF. CDR3 nucleotide sequence: TGTGCCAGCAGTTACGCCCGACCATTACCACGGGATGAGCAGTTCTTC.

This clonotype was counted between two and nine times. J is TRBJ2-7 and V is TRBV4-2, with 8 nucleotides matching TRBD2. CDR3 size: 15 residues. The trim removed 0 bases at V and 5 bases at J, leaving 6 bases unmatched. Germline CDR1 and CDR2: LGHNA and YNFKEQ. In DNA, the CDR3 is TGTGCCAGCAGCCAAGAGCCGGGACTAGGCCACGAGCAGTACTTC. Translating it yields CASSQEPGLGHEQYF.

Only a few counts were recorded for this clonotype. The rearrangement uses TRBV5-1 and TRBJ1-4; 7 bases are a match to TRBD1. Losses at the gene ends were 4 bases for V and 5 bases for J; bases not matched to a gene: 8. This CDR3 has 15 residues. Germline-derived CDR1 and CDR2 are SGHRS and YFSETQ. CDR3 region: CASSPRTGENEKLFF. CDR3 DNA: TGCGCCAGCAGCCCCCGGACAGGAGAAAATGAAAAACTGTTTTTT. Full variable domain (outside the CDR3, taken from reference TRBV5-1 and TRBJ1-4): KAGVTQTPRYLIKTRGQQVTLSCSPISGHRSVSWYQQTPGQGLQFLFEYFSETQRNKGNFPGRFSGRQFSNSRSEMNVSTLELGDSALYLCASSPRTGENEKLFFGSGTQLSVL.

This clonotype has just a few counts. The chain is built from TRBV20-1 and TRBJ2-1; tentatively, D is TRBD2 (6 bases). This CDR3 spans 16 amino acids. The germline CDR1 and CDR2 sequences are DFQATT and SNEGSKA (reference sequence). V lost 6 bases and J 0 bases, leaving 18 bases between the germline ends. The CDR3 nucleotides read TGCAGTGCCAGACGTTTTAGCGGACGCTCCTACAATGAGCAGTTCTTC. This sequence encodes CSARRFSGRSYNEQFF.

This clonotype was found a few times. This sequence joins TRBV12-3 or TRBV12-4 and TRBJ1-4, with 9 bases matching TRBD1. The V and J ends lost 6 bases and 10 bases, in that order; junction bases with no gene match: 12. This CDR3 is built from 15 residues. CDR3 in DNA: TGTGCCAGCAGAGCCCCGGGACAGGGAGAGGGAAAACTGTTTTTT. Its protein is CASRAPGQGEGKLFF.

This clonotype was recorded a few times. The rearrangement joins TRBV12-3 or TRBV12-4 to TRBJ2-4; TRBD1 or TRBD2 may be the D gene (5 bases each). This CDR3 is built from 15 residues. Trimming took 1 base from V and 0 from J, leaving 7 bases between them. The CDR3 DNA sequence: TGTGCCAGCAGTTTAGGGGACCCAGCCAAAAACATTCAGTACTTC. Translating it yields CASSLGDPAKNIQYF.

The V and J genes are TRBV20-1 and TRBJ1-5; 9 nucleotides match TRBD1. This CDR3 contains 18 residues. V shed 0 bases and J 1 base; nucleotides not matched to a gene: 10. Germline CDR1 reads DFQATT; CDR2 reads SNEGSKA (reference sequence). CDR3: CSARDLQGALGSNQPQHF. The CDR3 region has the DNA TGCAGTGCTAGAGATCTACAGGGGGCCTTAGGAAGCAATCAGCCCCAGCATTTT.

Concerning this clonotype: A read error may account for a junction end that differs from germline. The chain is built from TRBV6-5 and TRBJ1-6; 7 positions agree with TRBD1. Per germline, CDR1 MNHEY and CDR2 SVGAGI. CDR3 length equals 14 residues. CDR3 sequence reads: CASRRQGLNSPLLF. CDR3 nucleotide sequence: TGTGCCAGCAGGCGACAGGGCCTTAATTCACCCCTCCTCTTT.

For the CDR3, the DNA is TGTGCCAGCACCTTACACCGCGGGGGGAGAGATTACGAGCAGTACTTC. Translation: CASTLHRGGRDYEQYF. The gene calls are TRBV12-3 or TRBV12-4 and TRBJ2-7; TRBD2 agrees at 8 bases. Trimming at V came to 7 bases and at J to 4 bases, leaving 15 bases not matched to a gene. The CDR3 totals 16 residues.

This clonotype was observed at least ten times. This rearrangement joins TRBV19 to TRBJ1-2; the match to TRBD1 covers 8 bases. The CDR3 extends over 15 amino acids. V was pared by 6 bases and J by 4 bases, with 10 bases of the junction left unmatched. From germline, CDR1 is LNHDA and CDR2 SQIVND (reference sequence). CDR3 residues: CASRTTTGDGYGYTF. CDR3 bases: TGTGCCAGTAGAACCACGACAGGGGACGGCTATGGCTACACCTTC.

As concerns this clonotype: The CDR3 does not close with the conserved phenylalanine or tryptophan, likely indicating a read error. The rearrangement uses TRBV9 and TRBJ1-3; D is unclear. From germline, CDR1 is SGDLS and CDR2 YYNGEE. This CDR3 has 16 amino acids. Trimming removed 0 bases at V and 0 bases at J, with 10 bases between. CDR3 residues: CASSVATIGSGNTIYS. The CDR3 DNA reads as TGTGCCAGCAGCGTAGCTACAATCGGCTCTGGAAACACCATATATTCT.

There are a few counts of this clonotype. The V gene is TRBV18, the J gene TRBJ1-1, with D perhaps TRBD1 (5 bases). CDR1 KGHSH and CDR2 LQKENI come from the germline V gene. The V and J ends lost 4 bases and 3 bases respectively, with 15 bases between them. This CDR3 spans 15 amino acids. DNA of the CDR3: TGTGCCAGCTCACTCCAGAACTTGGGGGACACTGAAGCTTTCTTT. Translation: CASSLQNLGDTEAFF.

This clonotype appeared a few times. The chain carries TRBV7-9 and TRBJ2-3, with 9 bases matching TRBD2. The CDR3 totals 16 residues. Trimming at V came to 5 bases and at J to 2 bases, leaving 8 bases not matched to a gene. The germline gives CDR1 SEHNR, CDR2 FQNEAQ (reference sequence). CDR3 sequence (DNA): TGTGCCAGCAGCCAGCGGACTAGCGCCTCCACAGATACGCAGTATTTT. Amino acids: CASSQRTSASTDTQYF. Together with reference TRBV7-9 and TRBJ2-3, the CDR3 gives the full variable domain: DTGVSQNPRHKITKRGQNVTFRCDPISEHNRLYWYRQTLGQGPEFLTYFQNEAQLEKSRLLSDRFSAERPKGSFSTLEIQRTEQGDSAMYLCASSQRTSASTDTQYFGPGTRLTVL.

The rearrangement links TRBV6-1 to TRBJ2-3, with D possibly TRBD1 on 6 matching bases. This CDR3 region has 15 residues. Trimming stripped 8 bases from V and 6 bases from J, with 21 bases between. CDR1 and CDR2 from the germline V gene are MNHNS and SASEGT. The CDR3 bases are TGTGCCAGCGGCCTAGGACAGTCCTGGATGGATACGCAGTATTTT. This encodes CASGLGQSWMDTQYF.

The V call is TRBV11-1, the J call TRBJ1-4; TRBD1 is a possible D gene (6 bases). Per germline, CDR1 SGHAT and CDR2 FQDESV (reference sequence). V was trimmed by 3 bases and J by 8 bases, leaving 19 bases between them. The CDR3 length is 16 residues. The chain's CDR3 is CASSFGGGSQEEKLFF. For the CDR3, the DNA is TGTGCCAGCAGCTTCGGAGGGGGGAGTCAGGAGGAAAAACTGTTTTTT.

There are a few counts of this clonotype. The chain is built from TRBV20-1 and TRBJ2-7; D tentatively fits TRBD1 or TRBD2 (7 bases each). The CDR3 has 14 amino acids. V was shortened by 3 bases and J by 5 bases, with 17 bases between the two germline ends. Germline CDR1 is DFQATT and CDR2 is SNEGSKA (reference sequence). CDR3 amino acids: CSASPLAGGDEQYF. The CDR3 DNA sequence: TGCAGTGCTAGTCCCCTCGCAGGGGGGGACGAGCAGTACTTC.

The count of this clonotype is one. The rearrangement links TRBV5-4 to TRBJ2-1; 13 bases are shared with TRBD2. This CDR3 is 19 amino acids long. With 4 bases clipped from V and 8 bases from J, the junction kept 18 bases outside the gene matches. Per germline, CDR1 SGHNT and CDR2 YYREEE (reference sequence). The CDR3 loop is CASSPGLAGVFMDKDEQFF. Written as DNA, the CDR3 is TGTGCCAGCAGCCCCGGACTAGCGGGAGTTTTTATGGACAAGGATGAGCAGTTCTTC.

CDR3 residues: CASSYSGRGGGSSYEQYF. The CDR3 DNA follows: TGTGCCAGCAGTTACTCGGGACGGGGCGGGGGAAGCTCCTACGAGCAGTACTTC. The V call is TRBV6-6, the J call TRBJ2-7; 7 bases agree with TRBD2. The V gene end was trimmed by 0 bases and the J gene end by 0 bases; junction bases not matched to a gene: 11. Germline CDR1 and CDR2: MNHNY and SVGAGI (reference sequence). The CDR3 contains 18 residues.

This rearrangement joins TRBV6-2 or TRBV6-3 to TRBJ2-1; TRBD1 aligns across 10 bases. The CDR3 extends over 15 amino acids. Germline CDR1 MNHEY, CDR2 SVGEGT. V lost 1 base to trimming and J lost 10 bases; unmatched junction nucleotides: 7. CDR3 in amino acids: CASSYLGQGSMEQFF. The DNA for the CDR3 is TGTGCCAGCAGTTACTTGGGACAGGGGTCGATGGAGCAGTTCTTC.

This clonotype appeared a few times. The rearrangement links TRBV2 to TRBJ2-2; 9 nucleotides match TRBD1. Germline CDR1 reads SNHLY; CDR2 reads FYNNEI. The CDR3 is made up of 15 amino acids. Trimming cost V 5 bases and J 4 bases; bases outside gene matches: 5. The CDR3 coding sequence is TGTGCCAGCAGTCGACAGGGGGAGAGCACCGGGGAGCTGTTTTTT. Protein product: CASSRQGESTGELFF.

This clonotype was seen at least ten times. The chain joins TRBV7-8 to TRBJ1-1; tentative D call: TRBD1 (5 bases). The V end was cut by 4 bases, the J end by 6 bases, with 15 bases between. The CDR3 spans 14 residues. The germline V gene has CDR1 SGHVS and CDR2 FQNEAQ. CDR3 region: CASSYPSGGAEAFF. For the CDR3, the DNA is TGTGCCAGCAGCTATCCATCGGGGGGAGCTGAAGCTTTCTTT.